This T cell receptor (beta chain) comes out of a study of spatial heterogeneity in lung cancer. In the study overall: Detected sequences consistently included more beta-chain ones than alpha-chain ones. Notes on the study in general: Intratumoral expanded alpha and beta TCR counts were found to track tumor mutation counts. Ubiquitous and regional expanded TCR counts correlated with ubiquitous and regional nonsynonymous mutations, respectively. Coverage of tumor T cells, by estimate, reached around 7.5% for alpha chains and about 14% for beta chains.

Time point: sample taken at primary tumor resection. Every molecule of TCR cDNA had its own unique molecular identifier. TCRdb passed the 5' RACE reads through MiXCR, listing each CDR3 protein once. The sample lists 3,400 or so distinct CDR3 sequences, 27% occurring once. The CDR3 is made up of 13 amino acids. Per germline, CDR1 SNHLY and CDR2 FYNNEI. The ends were cut back, 9 bases at V and 0 bases at J, with 10 bases in the middle. On this clonotype itself: The antigen is unknown.

This TCR derives from a male donor with early-stage non-small cell lung cancer. This chain uses TRBV2 with TRBJ2-3; TRBD2 is a possible D gene (6 bases). The source was lung tumor tissue, collected at surgery. CDR3 nucleotide sequence: TGTGCCAGTACCGGGAGTAGCACAGATACGCAGTATTTT. It translates to CASTGSSTDTQYF.